This T cell receptor (beta chain) emerged from a study of T cell repertoires in cytomegalovirus infection. On the study more broadly: An indication of both CMV infection and matching HLA type came from public TCR beta signatures.

Concerning this clonotype itself: What it recognizes is unknown.

TCRdb re-analysed the reads in MiXCR, keeping a single row per CDR3 protein. Of fewer than 1,000,000 distinct CDR3 sequences in the sample, about 33% were seen once. Trimming stripped 7 bases from V and 1 base from J, with 14 bases between. This CDR3 spans 14 amino acids. In germline, CDR1 is SQVTM, CDR2 ANQGSEA. Study-level results: Frequencies of public TCR beta families were cumulated, and this identified carriers of CMV plus the relevant HLA.

The clonotype comes from a human donor in good health (CMV status not recorded). Some clones in this sample may be carry-over from other donors' samples. The input for sequencing was cultured CD8+ T cells from PBMCs, taken from culture after CMV antigen stimulation. The V gene is TRBV29-1, the J gene TRBJ2-1; maybe TRBD2 (5 bases). CDR3 amino acids: CSAAGISSYNEQFF. The CDR3 DNA follows: TGCAGCGCTGCCGGGATCTCATCCTACAATGAGCAGTTCTTC.